A selection of T cell receptor beta chains follows, all from one sample in a study of shared clonotypes between healthy human individuals. Method: immunoSEQ multiplex PCR; TCRdb's copy keeps in-frame clones and lacks some. The data contain some 1,600,000 clones, approximately 98% of them singletons. The sequenced material came from naive CD4+ T cells sorted from blood. The receptors come from a man younger than 40 in good health. CDR3s include the opening cysteine and the closing phenylalanine or tryptophan. A D gene is named only where the DNA matches it firmly. Clone size appears in some rows only: once, few, many, or a class for an expanded clone.

V gene,D gene,clone size,J gene,CDR3 protein,CDR3 DNA
TRBV5-1,TRBD2,NA,TRBJ2-7,CASSHSGRTHEQYF,TGCGCCAGCAGCCATAGCGGGAGGACCCACGAGCAGTACTTC
TRBV9,TRBD1,once,TRBJ2-7,CASSVGDSASYEQYF,TGTGCCAGCAGCGTAGGGGACAGCGCTTCCTACGAGCAGTACTTC
TRBV13,NA,NA,TRBJ2-3,CASSLGSFPSATDTQYF,TGTGCCAGCAGCTTGGGGTCCTTTCCGTCCGCCACAGATACGCAGTATTTT
TRBV18,TRBD2,once,TRBJ2-5,CASSPFPSGSGGETQYF,TGTGCCAGCTCACCCTTTCCTAGCGGGAGTGGTGGAGAGACCCAGTACTTC
TRBV5-1,NA,NA,TRBJ2-3,CASSGLTGHLSTDTQYF,TGCGCCAGCAGCGGATTGACAGGCCACCTCAGCACAGATACGCAGTATTTT
TRBV30,NA,NA,TRBJ1-2,CAWSAGRPNYGYTF,TGTGCCTGGAGTGCCGGGAGGCCTAACTATGGCTACACCTTC
TRBV7-9,NA,few,TRBJ2-7,CASSPSLGQGSYEQYF,TGTGCCAGCAGCCCGAGCCTTGGGCAGGGCTCCTACGAGCAGTACTTC
TRBV28,NA,NA,TRBJ1-5,CASSPPGISNQPQHF,TGTGCCAGCAGTCCCCCGGGGATTAGCAATCAGCCCCAGCATTTT
TRBV7-2,TRBD1,NA,TRBJ2-2,CASSLPPVDRVVSGELFF,TGTGCCAGCAGCTTACCACCGGTGGACAGGGTGGTGTCCGGGGAGCTGTTTTTT
TRBV6-5,NA,NA,TRBJ2-5,CASSIPGQETQYF,TGTGCCAGCAGCATCCCCGGCCAGGAGACCCAGTACTTC
TRBV5-1,TRBD1,NA,TRBJ1-1,CASSLEGQEDKAFF,TGCGCCAGCAGCTTGGAAGGACAGGAAGATAAAGCTTTCTTT
TRBV29-1,NA,NA,TRBJ2-7,CSVVRRNYEQYF,TGCAGCGTTGTAAGACGGAACTACGAGCAGTACTTC
TRBV29-1,NA,NA,TRBJ2-3,CSVVRDGSTDTQYF,TGCAGCGTTGTTCGGGACGGAAGCACAGATACGCAGTATTTT
TRBV11-2,TRBD2,NA,TRBJ2-7,CASSPGTSGYEQYF,TGTGCCAGCAGCCCCGGGACTAGCGGCTACGAGCAGTACTTC
TRBV30,NA,once,TRBJ1-4,CAWTRGQSTNEKLFF,TGTGCCTGGACACGGGGACAATCGACTAATGAAAAACTGTTTTTT
TRBV2,NA,NA,TRBJ2-2,CASTGAIWRTGELFF,TGTGCCAGCACGGGGGCAATATGGAGAACCGGGGAGCTGTTTTTT